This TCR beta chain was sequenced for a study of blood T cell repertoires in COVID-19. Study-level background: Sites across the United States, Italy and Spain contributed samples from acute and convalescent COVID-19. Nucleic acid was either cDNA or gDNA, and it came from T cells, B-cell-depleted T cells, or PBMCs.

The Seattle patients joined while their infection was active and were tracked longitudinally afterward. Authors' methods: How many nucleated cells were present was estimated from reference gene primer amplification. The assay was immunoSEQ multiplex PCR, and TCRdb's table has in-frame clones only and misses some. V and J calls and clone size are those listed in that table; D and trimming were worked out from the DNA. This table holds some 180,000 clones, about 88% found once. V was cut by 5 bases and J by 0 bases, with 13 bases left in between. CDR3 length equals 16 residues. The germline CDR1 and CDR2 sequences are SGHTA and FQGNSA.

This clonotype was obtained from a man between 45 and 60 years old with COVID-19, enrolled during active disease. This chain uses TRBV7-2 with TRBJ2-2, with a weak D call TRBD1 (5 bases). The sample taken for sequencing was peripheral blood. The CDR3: CASSIETGSNTGELFF. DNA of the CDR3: TGTGCCAGCAGCATAGAAACAGGATCGAACACCGGGGAGCTGTTTTTT.